The T cell receptor (beta chain) under discussion was sequenced for a study of T-cell memory formation after mild COVID-19. At the level of the study: Largely, the TCR clusters proved donor specific.

Comments on this clonotype: What it binds is unknown.

Trimming pared 4 bases from V and 1 base from J, leaving 4 bases between. The CDR3 is made up of 11 amino acids. From germline, CDR1 is SQVTM and CDR2 ANQGSEA. Constant-segment-primed 5'RACE gave TCR alpha and TCR beta cDNA libraries with sample barcodes and UMIs. Using its own MiXCR run on the 5' RACE reads, TCRdb lists one record per CDR3 protein. The sample lists roughly 600,000 distinct CDR3 sequences; roughly 17% were seen once. Findings and limits, study-wide: While clones contracting from day 15 to 85 were balanced between CD4 and CD8, later expanders leaned CD4+. Cross-reactive memory appears to have joined, as suggested by some responding clones showing up in pre-infection memory.

The V and J genes are TRBV29-1 and TRBJ1-1; D gene ambiguous. This clonotype originated in an adult woman who had mild COVID-19 (a few samples of this study predate the infection). Cell type and time point are not known. The sequencing sample was made of PBMCs or a T cell subset sorted from them (not recorded which). The CDR3 coding sequence is TGCAGCGTTGTGGGGAACACTGAAGCTTTCTTT. Its protein product is CSVVGNTEAFF. Based on the CDR3 plus reference TRBV29-1 and TRBJ1-1, the full variable domain is SAVISQKPSRDICQRGTSLTIQCQVDSQVTMMFWYRQQPGQSLTLIATANQGSEATYESGFVIDKFPISRPNLTFSTLTVSNMSPEDSSIYLCSVVGNTEAFFGQGTRLTVV.